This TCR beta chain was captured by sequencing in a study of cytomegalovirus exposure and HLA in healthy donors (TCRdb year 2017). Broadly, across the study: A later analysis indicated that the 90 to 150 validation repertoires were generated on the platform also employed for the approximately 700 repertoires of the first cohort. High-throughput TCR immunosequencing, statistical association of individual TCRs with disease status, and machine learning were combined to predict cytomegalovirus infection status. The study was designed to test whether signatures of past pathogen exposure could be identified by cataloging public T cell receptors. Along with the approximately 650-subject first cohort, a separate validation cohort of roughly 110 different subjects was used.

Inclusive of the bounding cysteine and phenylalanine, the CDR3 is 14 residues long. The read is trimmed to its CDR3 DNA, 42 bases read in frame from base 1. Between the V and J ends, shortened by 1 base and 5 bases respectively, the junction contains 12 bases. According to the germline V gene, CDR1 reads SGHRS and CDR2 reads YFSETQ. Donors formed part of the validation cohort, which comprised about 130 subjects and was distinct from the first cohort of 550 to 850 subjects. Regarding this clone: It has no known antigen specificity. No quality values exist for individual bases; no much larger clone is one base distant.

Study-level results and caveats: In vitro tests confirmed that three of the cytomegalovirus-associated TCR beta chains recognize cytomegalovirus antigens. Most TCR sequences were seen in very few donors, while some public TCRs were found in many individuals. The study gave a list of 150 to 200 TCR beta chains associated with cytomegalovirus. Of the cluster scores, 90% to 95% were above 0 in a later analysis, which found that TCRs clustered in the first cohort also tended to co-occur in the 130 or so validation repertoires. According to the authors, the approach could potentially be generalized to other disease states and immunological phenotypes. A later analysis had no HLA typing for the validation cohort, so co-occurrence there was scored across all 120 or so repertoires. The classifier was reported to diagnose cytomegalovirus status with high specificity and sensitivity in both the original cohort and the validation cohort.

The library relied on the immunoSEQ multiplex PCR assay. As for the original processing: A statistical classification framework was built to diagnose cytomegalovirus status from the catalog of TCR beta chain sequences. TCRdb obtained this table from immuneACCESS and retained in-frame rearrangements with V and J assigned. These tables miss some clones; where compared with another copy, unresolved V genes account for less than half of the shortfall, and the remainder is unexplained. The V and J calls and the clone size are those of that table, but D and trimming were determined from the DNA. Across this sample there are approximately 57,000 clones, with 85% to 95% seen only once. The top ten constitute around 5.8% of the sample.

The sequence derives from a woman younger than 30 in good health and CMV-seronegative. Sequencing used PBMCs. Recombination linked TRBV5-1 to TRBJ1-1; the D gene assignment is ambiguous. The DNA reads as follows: TGCGCCAGCAGCTTGAGCGGGGTTTGGACTGAAGCTTTCTTT. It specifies CASSLSGVWTEAFF.